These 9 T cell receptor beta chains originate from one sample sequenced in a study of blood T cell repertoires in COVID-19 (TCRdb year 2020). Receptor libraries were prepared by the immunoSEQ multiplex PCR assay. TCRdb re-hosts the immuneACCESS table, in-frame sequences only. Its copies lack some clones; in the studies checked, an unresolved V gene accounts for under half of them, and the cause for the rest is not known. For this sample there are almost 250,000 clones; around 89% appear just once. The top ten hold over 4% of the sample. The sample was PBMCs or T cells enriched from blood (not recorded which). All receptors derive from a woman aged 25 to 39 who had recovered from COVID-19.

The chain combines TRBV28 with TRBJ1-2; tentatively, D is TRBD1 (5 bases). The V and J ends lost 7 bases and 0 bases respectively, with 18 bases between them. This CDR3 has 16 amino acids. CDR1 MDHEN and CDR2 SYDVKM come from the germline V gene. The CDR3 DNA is TGTGCCAGCACTCCGTGGGGCAAAAGCTCTAACTATGGCTACACCTTC. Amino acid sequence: CASTPWGKSSNYGYTF.

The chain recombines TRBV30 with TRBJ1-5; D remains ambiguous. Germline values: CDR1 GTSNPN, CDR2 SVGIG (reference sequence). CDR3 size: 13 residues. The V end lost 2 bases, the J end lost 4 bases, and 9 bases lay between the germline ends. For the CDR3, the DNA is TGTGCCTGGAGTACCCAGGCTAATCAGCCCCAGCATTTT. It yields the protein CAWSTQANQPQHF.

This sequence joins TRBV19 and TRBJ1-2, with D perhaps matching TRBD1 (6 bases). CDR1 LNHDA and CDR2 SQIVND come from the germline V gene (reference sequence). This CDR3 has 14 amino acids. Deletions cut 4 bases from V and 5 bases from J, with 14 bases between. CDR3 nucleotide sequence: TGTGCCAGTAGTACCCCCTTCAGGGGATATGGCTACACCTTC. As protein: CASSTPFRGYGYTF. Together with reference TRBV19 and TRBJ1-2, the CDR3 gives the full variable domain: DGGITQSPKYLFRKEGQNVTLSCEQNLNHDAMYWYRQDPGQGLRLIYYSQIVNDFQKGDIAEGYSVSREKKESFPLTVTSAQKNPTAFYLCASSTPFRGYGYTFGSGTRLTVV.

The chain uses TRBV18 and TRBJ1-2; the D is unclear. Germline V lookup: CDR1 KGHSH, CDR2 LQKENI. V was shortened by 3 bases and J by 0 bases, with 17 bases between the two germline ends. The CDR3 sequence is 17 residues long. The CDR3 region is CASSPSDGNSANYGYTF. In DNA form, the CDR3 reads TGTGCCAGCTCACCGTCAGACGGGAACAGTGCTAACTATGGCTACACCTTC.

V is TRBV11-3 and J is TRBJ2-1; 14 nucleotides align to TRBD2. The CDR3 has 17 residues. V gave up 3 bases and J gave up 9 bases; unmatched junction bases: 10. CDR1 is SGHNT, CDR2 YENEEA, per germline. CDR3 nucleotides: TGTGCCAGCAGCTTTCGCCCGGGACTAGCGGGAGAAGGTGAGCAGTTCTTC. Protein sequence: CASSFRPGLAGEGEQFF.

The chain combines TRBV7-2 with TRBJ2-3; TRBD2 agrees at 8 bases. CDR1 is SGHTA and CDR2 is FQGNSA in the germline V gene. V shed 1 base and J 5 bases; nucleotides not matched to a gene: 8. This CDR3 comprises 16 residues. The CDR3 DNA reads TGTGCCAGCAGCTTAGTTTTGCAGCGGGAGCGAGATACGCAGTATTTT. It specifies CASSLVLQRERDTQYF.

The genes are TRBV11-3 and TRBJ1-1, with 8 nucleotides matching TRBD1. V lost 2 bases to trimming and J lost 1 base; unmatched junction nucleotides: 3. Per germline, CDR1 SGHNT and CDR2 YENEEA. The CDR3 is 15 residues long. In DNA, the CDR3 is TGTGCCAGCAGCTTAAGTGGGACAGGGAACACTGAAGCTTTCTTT. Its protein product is CASSLSGTGNTEAFF.

This CDR3 is CASSGWTENYGYTF. The CDR3 DNA is TGTGCCAGCAGCGGGTGGACAGAGAACTATGGCTACACCTTC. This rearrangement joins TRBV2 to TRBJ1-2, with TRBD1 as a possible D gene (6 bases). Germline V gene data show CDR1 as SNHLY and CDR2 as FYNNEI. V was trimmed by 6 bases and J by 2 bases, leaving 13 bases between them. This CDR3 comprises 14 residues.

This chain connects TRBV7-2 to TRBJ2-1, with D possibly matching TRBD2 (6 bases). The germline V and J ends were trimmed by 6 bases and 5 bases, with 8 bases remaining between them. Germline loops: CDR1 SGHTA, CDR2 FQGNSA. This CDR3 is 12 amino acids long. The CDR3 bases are TGTGCCAGCAGGTGGGGGGACAATGAGCAGTTCTTC. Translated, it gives CASRWGDNEQFF.